This TCR beta chain was obtained from a study of T cells in Graves' hyperthyroidism and ophthalmopathy. Germline V gives CDR1 KGHSH, CDR2 LQKENI. The germline V and J ends were trimmed by 3 bases and 12 bases, with 8 bases remaining between them. This CDR3 is built from 11 residues. From RNA transcripts, TCR beta CDR3 regions were amplified. With the HTBI primer set, the TCR CDR3 went through a first round of RT-PCR. Each CDR3 protein is one row after TCRdb ran MiXCR on the multiplex PCR reads. The table lists approximately 370,000 distinct CDR3 sequences, about 15% of them singletons. About this clonotype: What it binds is not known.

Study-wide points: A median around six months before onset, the model predicted ophthalmopathy. A model built on 13 V-J features separated ophthalmopathy from stable hyperthyroidism.

This rearrangement joins TRBV18 to TRBJ1-4; D is uncertain. Sequenced input: blood. This clonotype was sampled from a woman in her thirties with Graves' hyperthyroidism. CDR3 sequence (DNA): TGTGCCAGCTCACCTGGGGAAGAACTGTTTTTT. It is translated as CASSPGEELFF.